This passage covers 23 T cell receptor beta chains from one sample sequenced in a study of T cell changes during pregnancy in multiple sclerosis. The table came from immunoSEQ multiplex PCR; TCRdb's copy has only in-frame clones and leaves some out. The sample comprises approximately 70,000 clones, 92% of which are singletons, and approximately 1.4% rests with the top ten. The sample here was peripheral blood, taken in the second trimester of pregnancy. These receptors were obtained from a female donor in good health, enrolled as a control in a pregnancy study.

This clone appeared a single time. This chain links TRBV2 with TRBJ1-5; D call uncertain. The CDR3 has 11 amino acids. Trimming left V 6 bases short and J 5 bases short, with 5 bases between. CDR1 SNHLY and CDR2 FYNNEI come from the germline V gene. The CDR3 DNA sequence: TGTGCCAGCAGACTGTATCAGCCCCAGCATTTT. Its protein is CASRLYQPQHF.

CDR3 amino acids: CASSIRGIGELFF. Written as DNA, the CDR3 is TGTGCCAGCAGTATAAGGGGAATCGGGGAGCTGTTTTTT. This chain links TRBV2 with TRBJ2-2, with D possibly TRBD1 on 5 matching bases. The CDR3 extends over 13 amino acids. Germline CDR1 reads SNHLY; CDR2 reads FYNNEI. V was cut by 5 bases and J by 7 bases, with 11 bases left in between.

This clone was observed a handful of times. V gene TRBV7-9 combines with J gene TRBJ2-7; 10 bases are shared with TRBD2. The CDR3 contains 18 residues. J was trimmed by 4 bases and V by 4 bases; bases with no gene match: 16. Germline CDR1 and CDR2: SEHNR and FQNEAQ (reference sequence). The chain's CDR3 is CASSSSTSGKPYSYEQYF. For the CDR3, the DNA is TGTGCCAGCAGCTCTAGTACTAGCGGGAAGCCTTATTCATACGAGCAGTACTTC.

This clone occurred once. The chain carries TRBV25-1 and TRBJ1-4, with 7 bases matching TRBD1. This CDR3 is built from 14 residues. The germline gives CDR1 MGHDK, CDR2 SYGVNS. Trimming took 6 bases from V and 7 from J; bases not matched to a gene: 8. The CDR3 DNA reads as TGTGCCAGCAGCAAACAGGGGAGAGTTGAAAAACTGTTTTTT. Amino acids: CASSKQGRVEKLFF.

The chain carries TRBV28 and TRBJ2-2; a weak D match, TRBD1 (6 bases). This CDR3 contains 13 residues. The germline V and J ends were trimmed by 6 bases and 5 bases, with 10 bases remaining between them. From germline, CDR1 is MDHEN and CDR2 SYDVKM. CDR3 protein: CASRLQGTGELFF. CDR3 nucleotides: TGTGCCAGCAGACTACAGGGTACCGGGGAGCTGTTTTTT.

This clone appeared once. J is TRBJ2-7 and V is TRBV2; 13 bases fit TRBD2. Germline V CDR1 and CDR2: SNHLY, FYNNEI. Trimming removed 4 bases from V and 2 bases from J; junction bases left unmatched: 5. This CDR3 has 16 residues. This chain's CDR3 is CASSGTSGSVPYEQYF. CDR3 DNA: TGTGCCAGCAGTGGGACTAGCGGGAGCGTCCCCTACGAGCAGTACTTC.

The chain employs TRBV5-1 and TRBJ1-1; the D gene is possibly TRBD1 (5 bases). CDR3 length: 14 residues. Trimming pared 6 bases from V and 8 bases from J, leaving 20 bases between. In germline, CDR1 is SGHRS, CDR2 YFSETQ. The CDR3 DNA sequence: TGCGCCAGCACACTACGGCAGGGTAGTGACGAAGCTTTCTTT. Its translation: CASTLRQGSDEAFF.

This rearrangement joins TRBV25-1 to TRBJ2-2; no clear D gene. V lost 6 bases, J lost 9 bases, and 14 bases lay in between. In germline, CDR1 is MGHDK, CDR2 SYGVNS. The CDR3 has 13 residues. The CDR3 loop is CASSGDSAWELFF. DNA for the CDR3: TGTGCCAGCAGCGGCGACTCCGCTTGGGAGCTGTTTTTT.

This rearrangement joins TRBV7-2 to TRBJ2-1; maybe TRBD2 (6 bases). The CDR3 covers 15 residues. Germline V lookup: CDR1 SGHTA, CDR2 FQGNSA. V dropped 5 bases and J dropped 2 bases, with 13 bases sitting between them. The CDR3 sequence: CASSRELGTYNEQFF. CDR3 nucleotides: TGTGCCAGCAGCCGGGAGCTCGGCACCTACAATGAGCAGTTCTTC.

This chain joins TRBV30 and TRBJ2-7, with 11 nucleotides matching TRBD2. The CDR3 is made up of 12 amino acids. From germline, CDR1 is GTSNPN and CDR2 SVGIG (reference sequence). Unmatched junction bases numbered 5, after V lost 8 bases and J lost 5 bases. This CDR3 reads CASTSGSHEQYF. The CDR3 nucleotides read TGTGCCAGTACTAGCGGGAGTCACGAGCAGTACTTC.

The chain uses TRBV29-1 and TRBJ2-7; TRBD2 might be the D (6 bases). This CDR3 spans 13 amino acids. Germline CDR1 is SQVTM and CDR2 is ANQGSEA. CDR3 region: CSARLAVSYEQYF. Written as DNA, the CDR3 is TGCAGTGCCCGCTTAGCGGTATCCTACGAGCAGTACTTC.

A remark on this clone: Within the sample, other DNA sequences also encode this same CDR3. The chain carries TRBV7-2 and TRBJ2-2; 8 bases align to TRBD1. Per germline, CDR1 SGHTA and CDR2 FQGNSA. The CDR3 length is 16 residues. The J segment lost 1 base and the V segment lost 0 bases, leaving 1 base of the junction unmatched. CDR3 protein: CASSLAGTGNTGELFF. The CDR3 region has the DNA TGTGCCAGCAGCTTAGCGGGGACAGGGAACACCGGGGAGCTGTTTTTT.

The genes are TRBV27 and TRBJ2-7; perhaps TRBD2 as D (5 bases). The CDR3 runs to 14 residues. Germline V lookup: CDR1 MNHEY, CDR2 SMNVEV (reference sequence). Trimming removed 2 bases from V and 1 base from J, with 9 bases in between. Here the CDR3 reads CASSLGSGSYEQYF. The CDR3 DNA sequence: TGTGCCAGCAGTTTAGGGAGCGGTTCCTACGAGCAGTACTTC.

The CDR3: CASSLNSGNTIYF. The CDR3 DNA follows: TGTGCCAGCAGCCTTAACTCTGGAAACACCATATATTTT. The genes are TRBV14 and TRBJ1-3; the D is unclear. Germline assignment: CDR1 SGHDN and CDR2 FVKESK. Trimming stripped 4 bases from V and 0 bases from J, with 4 bases between. The CDR3 extends over 13 amino acids.

The V call is TRBV10-3, the J call TRBJ1-3; 7 nucleotides align to TRBD1. The ends lost 4 bases at V and 4 bases at J; junction bases unmatched: 13. The CDR3 contains 17 residues. Per the germline V gene, CDR1 is ENHRY and CDR2 is SYGVKD. CDR3 protein: CAISVGDSRIGGNTIYF. CDR3 sequence (DNA): TGTGCCATCAGTGTTGGGGACAGTCGAATCGGAGGAAACACCATATATTTT.

V gene TRBV6-6 combines with J gene TRBJ2-3; 12 nucleotides align to TRBD2. The germline V gene has CDR1 MNHNY and CDR2 SVGAGI (reference sequence). The CDR3 is 14 amino acids. V trimming: 6 bases; J trimming: 4 bases; junction bases outside the gene matches: 2. The chain's CDR3 is CASSPSGRADTQYF. CDR3 bases: TGTGCCAGCAGCCCTAGCGGGAGGGCAGATACGCAGTATTTT.

The chain recombines TRBV6-1 with TRBJ1-2; D might be TRBD1 (6 bases). This CDR3 region has 12 residues. V lost 3 bases, J lost 7 bases, and 9 bases lay in between. The germline V gene encodes CDR1 MNHNS and CDR2 SASEGT. CDR3 region: CASSEGAFGYTF. The CDR3 DNA reads TGTGCCAGCAGTGAGGGGGCCTTTGGCTACACCTTC.

J is TRBJ2-7 and V is TRBV6-5, with TRBD1 matching over 8 bases. This CDR3 spans 15 amino acids. The germline V gene has CDR1 MNHEY and CDR2 SVGAGI. V trimming: 7 bases; J trimming: 5 bases; junction bases outside the gene matches: 13. The chain's CDR3 is CASTTYGTGRHEQYF. The CDR3 coding sequence is TGTGCCAGCACCACCTACGGGACAGGTCGCCACGAGCAGTACTTC.

This chain uses TRBV28 with TRBJ2-7; 11 bases match TRBD2. Germline V gene data show CDR1 as MDHEN and CDR2 as SYDVKM. V was pared by 6 bases and J by 3 bases, with 4 bases of the junction left unmatched. CDR3 length: 14 residues. In nucleotides, the CDR3 is TGTGCCAGCAGCATGGGACTAGCGGTCTACGAGCAGTACTTC. Protein: CASSMGLAVYEQYF.

V usage is TRBV5-1 and J usage is TRBJ2-7; tentative D call: TRBD1 (5 bases). CDR1 and CDR2 from the germline V gene are SGHRS and YFSETQ. The CDR3 has 13 residues. The V and J ends lost 0 bases and 4 bases respectively, with 8 bases between them. The DNA for the CDR3 is TGCGCCAGCAGCTTGGGACAGAAATACGAGCAGTACTTC. This codes for CASSLGQKYEQYF.

The rearrangement uses TRBV21-1 and TRBJ1-2; TRBD1 reflects the table's D call only, with no check against the DNA. TRBV21-1 is labeled a pseudogene. The CDR3 consists of 16 residues. The CDR3 nucleotides are TGTGCCAGCAGCAGAGCCAGGGGGCAGGTGTGCTATGGCTACACCTTC. Protein: CASSRARGQVCYGYTF.

The chain combines TRBV29-1 with TRBJ2-1; tentatively, D is TRBD2 (6 bases). Germline V gene data show CDR1 as SQVTM and CDR2 as ANQGSEA. V was cut by 4 bases and J by 8 bases, with 12 bases left in between. The CDR3 is made up of 12 amino acids. DNA for the CDR3: TGCAGCGTTGTATGGGACTGGGATGAGCAGTTCTTC. As protein: CSVVWDWDEQFF.

V usage is TRBV5-5 and J usage is TRBJ1-2; a possible D gene is TRBD1 (6 bases). The CDR3 extends over 15 amino acids. Germline loops: CDR1 SGHKS, CDR2 YYEKEE (reference sequence). V was clipped by 0 bases and J by 4 bases, with 13 bases between them. This chain's CDR3 is CASSLVDRSLYGYTF. The CDR3 DNA sequence: TGTGCCAGCAGCTTGGTAGACAGGTCGCTCTATGGCTACACCTTC.